Shown below are 19 T cell receptor beta chains from a single sample sequenced in a study of graft-versus-host responses after intestinal transplantation listed by TCRdb under 2021. Their antigens remain unidentified. Preparation of the library involved the immunoSEQ multiplex PCR assay. This immuneACCESS table, as held by TCRdb, lists in-frame sequences with V and J called but not all clones. Of the missing ones, under half trace to an unresolved V gene in checked studies; the others have no known cause. This sample is represented by 99,000 or so clones; roughly 87% of them were singletons. About 0.9% of the sample is taken by the ten largest. The time point label of this sample denotes: cells obtained before transplantation from donor or recipient. This material consisted of unstimulated CD4+ T cells sorted from spleen or lymph node cells, taken before intestinal transplant. These receptors were obtained from a human donor who received an intestinal transplant.

The rearrangement joins TRBV29-1 to TRBJ2-1, with 10 bases that match TRBD2. CDR3 length: 13 amino acids. From germline, CDR1 is SQVTM and CDR2 ANQGSEA. V lost 7 bases and J lost 2; bases outside the gene matches: 2. The CDR3 sequence is CSGSGRAYNEQFF. CDR3 nucleotides: TGCAGCGGGAGCGGGAGGGCCTACAATGAGCAGTTCTTC.

The genes are TRBV11-2 and TRBJ2-7, with D maybe TRBD2 (7 bases). The CDR3 totals 15 residues. V was shortened by 3 bases and J by 2 bases, with 14 bases between the two germline ends. Germline CDR1 SGHAT, CDR2 FQNNGV. The CDR3 bases are TGTGCCAGCAGCTTCGTCGCGGGGGCTGCCTACGAGCAGTACTTC. Amino acid sequence: CASSFVAGAAYEQYF.

J is TRBJ2-3 and V is TRBV9; D unresolved. The CDR3 covers 15 residues. V dropped 0 bases and J dropped 1 base, with 9 bases sitting between them. Germline V gives CDR1 SGDLS, CDR2 YYNGEE. The CDR3 protein is CASSVASAGTDTQYF. In DNA form, the CDR3 reads TGTGCCAGCAGCGTAGCAAGCGCGGGCACAGATACGCAGTATTTT.

The rearrangement joins TRBV23-1 to TRBJ2-2; tentatively, D is TRBD2 (5 bases). TRBV23-1 is sorted into the ORF group, with uncertain function. V gave up 4 bases and J gave up 6 bases, with 12 bases separating them. CDR3 length equals 14 residues. CDR3 DNA sequence: TGCGCCAGCAGTCGGCCGGGAAAGGCCGGGGAGCTGTTTTTT. Amino acid sequence: CASSRPGKAGELFF.

This clone was detected only once. The chain links TRBV2 to TRBJ2-7, with D maybe TRBD1 (5 bases). Germline loops: CDR1 SNHLY, CDR2 FYNNEI. The length of the CDR3 is 15 residues. V gave up 2 bases and J gave up 0 bases, with 11 bases separating them. CDR3 DNA: TGTGCCAGCAGTGAACAAGCGACAGCCTCCTACGAGCAGTACTTC. Translation: CASSEQATASYEQYF.

This sequence joins TRBV5-6 and TRBJ2-7; D possibly corresponds to TRBD1 (5 bases). The CDR3 consists of 17 residues. The germline CDR1 and CDR2 sequences are SGHDT and YYEEEE. The V end was cut by 0 bases, the J end by 6 bases, with 22 bases between. CDR3: CASSLDIWGRKDGEQYF. CDR3 DNA: TGTGCCAGCAGCTTGGACATATGGGGCAGGAAAGATGGCGAGCAGTACTTC.

The gene calls are TRBV7-2 and TRBJ2-7, with 11 nucleotides matching TRBD2. The J segment lost 5 bases and the V segment lost 7 bases, leaving 13 bases of the junction unmatched. Germline-derived CDR1 and CDR2 are SGHTA and FQGNSA. This CDR3 contains 16 residues. The CDR3 here is CASNFRLAGGPHEQYF. The CDR3 DNA is TGTGCCAGCAACTTCCGATTAGCGGGAGGGCCCCACGAGCAGTACTTC.

The chain couples TRBV4-1 to TRBJ2-7; TRBD2 matches 8 bases. The CDR3 runs to 14 residues. Per the germline V gene, CDR1 is MGHRA and CDR2 is YSYEKL. V lost 1 base, J lost 4 bases, and 3 bases stayed unmatched. Written as DNA, the CDR3 is TGCGCCAGCAGCCAAGGGCCGGGAGGGTACGAGCAGTACTTC. Translating gives CASSQGPGGYEQYF.

The CDR3 sequence is CASSLEGQCETQYF. The DNA of the CDR3 is TGTGCCAGCAGCTTGGAGGGACAGTGTGAGACCCAGTACTTC. The V gene is TRBV5-4, the J gene TRBJ2-5; 7 nucleotides agree with TRBD1. Germline CDR1 SGHNT, CDR2 YYREEE (reference sequence). Trimming cost V 0 bases and J 5 bases; bases outside gene matches: 4. The CDR3 has 14 residues.

The chain uses TRBV19 and TRBJ1-1, with 9 bases fitting TRBD1. V lost 3 bases, J lost 8 bases, and 4 bases stayed unmatched. The CDR3 runs to 13 residues. Per the germline V gene, CDR1 is LNHDA and CDR2 is SQIVND (reference sequence). The CDR3 sequence: CASSIRDREEAFF. The CDR3 bases are TGTGCCAGTAGTATTCGGGACAGGGAAGAAGCTTTCTTT. Full variable domain (outside the CDR3, taken from reference TRBV19 and TRBJ1-1): DGGITQSPKYLFRKEGQNVTLSCEQNLNHDAMYWYRQDPGQGLRLIYYSQIVNDFQKGDIAEGYSVSREKKESFPLTVTSAQKNPTAFYLCASSIRDREEAFFGQGTRLTVV.

The chain recombines TRBV19 with TRBJ2-7; 9 nucleotides line up with TRBD1. The CDR3 covers 14 residues. V was clipped by 6 bases and J by 1 base; unmatched bases: 4. Germline V gene sequence: CDR1 LNHDA, CDR2 SQIVND (reference sequence). The DNA for the CDR3 is TGTGCCAGTAGGACCGGGACAGGGTCCTACGAGCAGTACTTC. It specifies CASRTGTGSYEQYF.

J is TRBJ1-2 and V is TRBV4-1; 7 bases fit TRBD1. Germline values: CDR1 MGHRA, CDR2 YSYEKL. V lost 5 bases to trimming and J lost 4 bases; unmatched junction nucleotides: 16. CDR3 length: 17 amino acids. The CDR3 DNA sequence: TGCGCCAGCAGCACAATTTTGGACCGGGACAGCCTCTATGGCTACACCTTC. It yields the protein CASSTILDRDSLYGYTF.

For this clone: Other DNA sequences within the sample encode an identical CDR3. V and J are TRBV5-1 and TRBJ1-4, with D maybe TRBD1 (5 bases). V lost 0 bases and J lost 7, with 13 bases in between. CDR1 is SGHRS, CDR2 YFSETQ, per germline. CDR3 size: 15 residues. For the CDR3, the DNA is TGCGCCAGCAGCTTGGGGCGGGGGGTCAGTGAAAAACTGTTTTTT. The encoded protein is CASSLGRGVSEKLFF.

This clone was detected once. Here the CDR3 reads CASSSSGRATGELFF. DNA of the CDR3: TGTGCCAGCAGCTCTAGCGGGAGGGCCACCGGGGAGCTGTTTTTT. The chain has TRBV11-3 and TRBJ2-2; 12 bases fit TRBD2. Germline V gene sequence: CDR1 SGHNT, CDR2 YENEEA. The V gene end was trimmed by 4 bases and the J gene end by 4 bases; junction bases not matched to a gene: 1. The CDR3 sequence is 15 residues long.

The chain has TRBV12-5 and TRBJ1-1; 7 positions match TRBD1. With V trimmed by 1 base and J by 4 bases, 12 bases remained unmatched. CDR1 and CDR2 from the germline V gene are LGHNT and FRNRAP. CDR3 length equals 17 residues. The CDR3 here is CASGLESYATGSTEAFF. The CDR3, as DNA: TGTGCTAGTGGTTTGGAATCGTACGCGACAGGGAGCACTGAAGCTTTCTTT.

The J gene is TRBJ1-4, the V gene TRBV10-3, with 7 bases aligning to TRBD1. CDR3 length: 14 amino acids. Germline-derived CDR1 and CDR2 are ENHRY and SYGVKD. V shed 6 bases and J 3 bases; nucleotides not matched to a gene: 4. This CDR3 reads CAIRGTAPNEKLFF. In nucleotides, the CDR3 is TGTGCCATCAGGGGGACAGCGCCTAATGAAAAACTGTTTTTT.

The gene calls are TRBV11-3 and TRBJ2-2; the match to TRBD1 covers 10 bases. Trimming took 5 bases from V and 7 from J; bases not matched to a gene: 10. CDR3 length: 16 amino acids. Germline lookup yields CDR1 SGHNT and CDR2 YENEEA. The CDR3 protein is CASSPDRGRIGGELFF. CDR3 bases: TGTGCCAGCAGCCCGGACAGGGGGAGGATAGGCGGGGAGCTGTTTTTT.

The rearrangement uses TRBV7-9 and TRBJ2-5, with 15 bases lining up with TRBD2. CDR1 and CDR2 from the germline V gene are SEHNR and FQNEAQ (reference sequence). This CDR3 has 17 residues. With V trimmed by 5 bases and J by 5 bases, 9 bases remained unmatched. The CDR3 DNA follows: TGTGCCAGCAGCGTAGGACTAGCGGGAGGGCCGTCGGAGACCCAGTACTTC. Its protein is CASSVGLAGGPSETQYF.

This chain links TRBV28 with TRBJ2-7; 10 bases are shared with TRBD2. Looked up from germline, CDR1 is MDHEN and CDR2 is SYDVKM. The CDR3 consists of 16 residues. V lost 6 bases and J lost 6; bases outside the gene matches: 14. The DNA for the CDR3 is TGTGCCAGCAGCCCGATCGGGGGGGTAGCGGGAGGCGAGCAGTACTTC. It encodes CASSPIGGVAGGEQYF.